This T cell receptor (beta chain) was profiled in a study of vaccination effects on CD4 cells after COVID-19. Culture proceeded for 10 days, and CD4+ T cells were then isolated. Regarding this clone: Antigen unknown.

The data were produced by immunoSEQ multiplex PCR, yet TCRdb's version contains in-frame clones alone and is incomplete. This sample has tens of thousands of clones, with roughly 80% found just once. V shed 2 bases and J shed 5 bases, with 13 bases lying between them. The length of the CDR3 is 15 residues. Germline assignment: CDR1 MDHEN and CDR2 SYDVKM. This receptor was identified in a human donor who received a COVID-19 vaccine. The sequencing here drew on CD4+ T cells from PBMCs cultured without peptide, taken before COVID-19 vaccination. The rearrangement uses TRBV28 and TRBJ1-5; TRBD1 is a possible D gene (6 bases). In DNA form, the CDR3 reads TGTGCCAGCAGTTTACCGTCAGGGGCAGATCAGCCCCAGCATTTT. Translation: CASSLPSGADQPQHF.